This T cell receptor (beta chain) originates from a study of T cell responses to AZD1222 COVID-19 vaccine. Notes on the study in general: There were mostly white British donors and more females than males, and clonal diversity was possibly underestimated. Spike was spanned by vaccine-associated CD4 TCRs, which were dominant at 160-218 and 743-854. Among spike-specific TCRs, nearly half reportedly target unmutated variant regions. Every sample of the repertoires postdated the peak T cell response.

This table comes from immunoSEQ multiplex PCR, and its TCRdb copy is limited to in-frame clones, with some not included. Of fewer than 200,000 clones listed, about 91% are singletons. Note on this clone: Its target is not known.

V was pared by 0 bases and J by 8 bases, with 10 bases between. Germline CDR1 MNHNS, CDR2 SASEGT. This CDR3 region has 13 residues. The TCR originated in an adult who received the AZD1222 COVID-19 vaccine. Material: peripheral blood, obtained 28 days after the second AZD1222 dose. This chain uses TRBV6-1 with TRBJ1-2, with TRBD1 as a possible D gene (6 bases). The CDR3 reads CASSEARGGGYTF. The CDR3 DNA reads TGTGCCAGCAGTGAAGCCAGGGGAGGCGGCTACACCTTC.